This entry describes one T cell receptor beta chain. Its matching antigen is unknown. The sample has other DNA sequences that encode this CDR3 too. Measured with immunoSEQ multiplex PCR; TCRdb has only the in-frame clones, and not every one. This sample has 120,000 or so clones, with 70% to 90% found just once. This sample stems from a study of T cell responses to AZD1222 COVID-19 vaccine. The study, taken as a whole, reports: Receipt of two AZD1222 doses was followed by a rise in Spike-specific TCR breadth and depth.

The CDR3 totals 12 residues. Germline-derived CDR1 and CDR2 are KGHSH and LQKENI. The germline V and J ends were trimmed by 0 bases and 5 bases, with 4 bases remaining between them. This TCR was sampled from an adult who received the AZD1222 COVID-19 vaccine. The source was peripheral blood, collected 28 days after the second AZD1222 dose. The J gene is TRBJ2-5, the V gene TRBV18; D gene ambiguous. CDR3 in amino acids: CASSPPGETQYF. The CDR3 bases are TGTGCCAGCTCACCACCCGGTGAGACCCAGTACTTC.